This T cell receptor (beta chain) appears in the sequencing data of a study of technical replicates of blood from a handful of donors. Here immunoSEQ multiplex PCR was the method, and the copy in TCRdb shows in-frame clones only, minus some. The profile covers about 59,000 clones, with about 86% appearing a single time and around 5.5% taken by the ten largest. CDR1 and CDR2 (germline): SGHRS, YFSETQ. CDR3 length: 15 amino acids. The V end lost 4 bases, the J end lost 2 bases, and 10 bases lay between the germline ends. The rearrangement uses TRBV5-1 and TRBJ2-6; possible D gene TRBD1, 5 bases. Material: PBMCs. The receptor was derived from a human donor in good health. Some clones in this sample may be carry-over from other donors' samples. The CDR3 is CASSVQGTGANVLTF. For the CDR3, the DNA is TGCGCCAGCAGCGTTCAGGGAACTGGGGCCAACGTCCTGACTTTC. Combining the CDR3 with reference TRBV5-1 and TRBJ2-6 gives the whole variable domain KAGVTQTPRYLIKTRGQQVTLSCSPISGHRSVSWYQQTPGQGLQFLFEYFSETQRNKGNFPGRFSGRQFSNSRSEMNVSTLELGDSALYLCASSVQGTGANVLTFGAGSRLTVL.